The TCR beta chain described here comes from a study of T cell responses to AZD1222 COVID-19 vaccine. Trimming removed 6 bases from V and 5 bases from J; junction bases left unmatched: 9. The CDR3 contains 14 residues. Germline V gene sequence: CDR1 LNHDA, CDR2 SQIVND (reference sequence). Study-wide points: Most donors were white British and more were female, and clonal diversity was possibly underestimated. There were repertoire samples only from the period after the peak T cell response. In the spike-specific TCR repertoire, nearly half reportedly target unmutated variant regions.

Using immunoSEQ multiplex PCR, the repertoire was profiled, and TCRdb retains in-frame clones only, with some absent. Here the sample spans tens of thousands of clones, about nine tenths being singletons. Worth noting for this clone: Its antigen is not identified.

This clonotype was sampled from an adult in good health. This sequence joins TRBV19 and TRBJ2-7, with 8 bases identical to TRBD1. The source was peripheral blood, collected on day 0 of AZD1222 vaccination. The CDR3 region is CASSDSQGGDEQYF. CDR3 bases: TGTGCCAGTAGCGACTCACAGGGGGGTGACGAGCAGTACTTC.